This T cell receptor (beta chain) stems from a study of control samples from healthy donors and cancer patients (dated by TCRdb to about 2020). Worth noting for this clone: Its antigen has not been determined. One junction end does not reproduce the germline sequence, and a read error may be involved.

The library was produced with the immunoSEQ multiplex PCR assay. What TCRdb holds here is the immuneACCESS table cut down to in-frame rearrangements. Part of the clones is not present; checked against another copy, under half of the missing clones reflect an unresolved V gene, and the others are unexplained. The sample profile shows 24,000 or so clones; approximately 90% of them were found once. In total, the top ten clones hold 13% of the sample. There are 18 amino acids in the CDR3, from cysteine to phenylalanine inclusive. Just the 54-base CDR3 DNA is kept, in frame starting at base 1. The germline V gene encodes CDR1 ENHRY and CDR2 SYGVKD.

The rearrangement joined TRBV10-3 to TRBJ2-1; TRBD2 lines up with 9 middle nucleotides. The TCR originated in a man aged 50-60 years with lung cancer. The sequencing input was PBMCs. DNA sequence: TGTCCCATCAGTCCTAACCCCCCGGGACTCGCGGGGGGGCGGGGGGAGTTCTTC. Protein translation: CPISPNPPGLAGGRGEFF.